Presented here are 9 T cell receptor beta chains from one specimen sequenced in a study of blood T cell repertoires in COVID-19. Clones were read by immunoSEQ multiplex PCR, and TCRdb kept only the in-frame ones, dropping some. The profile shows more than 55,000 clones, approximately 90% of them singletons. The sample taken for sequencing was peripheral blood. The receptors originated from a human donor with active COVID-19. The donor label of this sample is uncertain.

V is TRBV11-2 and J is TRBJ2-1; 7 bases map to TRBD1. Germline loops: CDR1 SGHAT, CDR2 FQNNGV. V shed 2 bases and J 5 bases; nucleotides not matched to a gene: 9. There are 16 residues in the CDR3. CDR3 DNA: TGTGCCAGCAGCTTATCCCGACAGGGCCCCAACAATGAGCAGTTCTTC. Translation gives CASSLSRQGPNNEQFF.

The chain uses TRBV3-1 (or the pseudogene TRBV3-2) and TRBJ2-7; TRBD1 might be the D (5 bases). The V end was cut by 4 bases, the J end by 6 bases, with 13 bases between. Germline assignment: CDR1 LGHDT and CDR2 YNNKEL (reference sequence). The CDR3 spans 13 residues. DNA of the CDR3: TGTGCCAGCAGCCCGAACGGACAACGCGAGCAGTACTTC. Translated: CASSPNGQREQYF.

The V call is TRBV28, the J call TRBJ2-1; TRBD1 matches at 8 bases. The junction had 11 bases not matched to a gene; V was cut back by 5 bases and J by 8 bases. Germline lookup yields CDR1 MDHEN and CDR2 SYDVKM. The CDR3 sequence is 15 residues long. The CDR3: CASSQGAPGIDEQFF. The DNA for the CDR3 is TGTGCCAGCAGTCAGGGGGCGCCGGGGATTGATGAGCAGTTCTTC.

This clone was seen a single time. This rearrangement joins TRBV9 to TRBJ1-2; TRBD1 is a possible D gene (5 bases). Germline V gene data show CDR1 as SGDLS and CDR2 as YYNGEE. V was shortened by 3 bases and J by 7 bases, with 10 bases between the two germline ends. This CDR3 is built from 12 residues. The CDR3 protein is CASSAAGGGYTF. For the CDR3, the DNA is TGTGCCAGCAGCGCGGCCGGGGGTGGCTACACCTTC. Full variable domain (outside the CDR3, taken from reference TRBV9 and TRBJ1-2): DSGVTQTPKHLITATGQRVTLRCSPRSGDLSVYWYQQSLDQGLQFLIQYYNGEERAKGNILERFSAQQFPDLHSELNLSSLELGDSALYFCASSAAGGGYTFGSGTRLTVV.

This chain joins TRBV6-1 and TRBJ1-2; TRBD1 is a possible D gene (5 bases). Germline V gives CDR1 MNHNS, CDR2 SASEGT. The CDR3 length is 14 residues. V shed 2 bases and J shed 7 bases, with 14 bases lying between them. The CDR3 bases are TGTGCCAGCAGTGAACCGTCAAGGGGTCGTGGCTACACCTTC. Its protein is CASSEPSRGRGYTF.

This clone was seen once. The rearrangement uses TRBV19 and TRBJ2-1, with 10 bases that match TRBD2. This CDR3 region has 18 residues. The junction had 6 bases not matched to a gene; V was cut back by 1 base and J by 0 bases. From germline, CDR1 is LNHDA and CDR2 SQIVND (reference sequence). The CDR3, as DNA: TGTGCCAGTAGTATAGTAGCTAGCGGGGGAGTCTCCTACAATGAGCAGTTCTTC. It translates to CASSIVASGGVSYNEQFF.

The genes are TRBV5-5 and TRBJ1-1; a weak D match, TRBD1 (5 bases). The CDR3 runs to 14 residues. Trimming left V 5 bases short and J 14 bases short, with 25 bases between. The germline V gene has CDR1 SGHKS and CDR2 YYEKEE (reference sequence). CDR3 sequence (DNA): TGTGCCAGCAGTTCAAGCGGGGGGTCCCGGGAATTATTCTTT. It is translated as CASSSSGGSRELFF. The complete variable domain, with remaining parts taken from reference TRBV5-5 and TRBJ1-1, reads DAGVTQSPTHLIKTRGQQVTLRCSPISGHKSVSWYQQVLGQGPQFIFQYYEKEERGRGNFPDRFSARQFPNYSSELNVNALLLGDSALYLCASSSSGGSRELFFGQGTRLTVV.

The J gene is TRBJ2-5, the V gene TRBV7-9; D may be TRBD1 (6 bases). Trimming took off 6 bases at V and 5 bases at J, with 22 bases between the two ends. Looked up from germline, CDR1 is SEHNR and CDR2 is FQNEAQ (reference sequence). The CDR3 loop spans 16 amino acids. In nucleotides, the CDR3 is TGTGCCAGCAGTCCCAACCTACAGGGCACGGACGAGACCCAGTACTTC. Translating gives CASSPNLQGTDETQYF.

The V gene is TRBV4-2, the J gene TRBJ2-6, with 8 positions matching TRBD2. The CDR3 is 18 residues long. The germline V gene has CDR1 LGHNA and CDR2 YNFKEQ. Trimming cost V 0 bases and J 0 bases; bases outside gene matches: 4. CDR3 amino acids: CASSQETSARSGANVLTF. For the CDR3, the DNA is TGTGCCAGCAGCCAAGAGACTAGCGCCCGCTCTGGGGCCAACGTCCTGACTTTC.